This is a list of T cell receptor beta chains from one sample in a study of blood T cell repertoires in COVID-19. Only in-frame clones appear in the TCRdb table, and some are missing; sequencing was by immunoSEQ multiplex PCR. Of some 230,000 clones listed, approximately 90% are singletons. The sample consisted of peripheral blood. The receptor set was obtained from a young man who had recovered from COVID-19. CDR3s include the opening cysteine and the closing phenylalanine or tryptophan. Fields, in order: clone size, D gene, J gene, V gene, CDR3 DNA, CDR3 protein. D genes are given only for firm matches. The listing skips clone size in some rows; elsewhere it reads once, few, many or a size class.

>NA|TRBD1|TRBJ1-1|TRBV19
TGTGCCAGTAGCCCGGGACAGGGGGGTACTGAAGCTTTCTTT
CASSPGQGGTEAFF
>few|TRBD1|TRBJ1-6|TRBV25-1
TGTGCCAGCAGTGAATATCAGGACAGGAGGAGTTCACCCCTCCACTTT
CASSEYQDRRSSPLHF
>NA|TRBD1|TRBJ1-1|TRBV5-1
TGCGCCAGCAGCTTGGACAGGGGTGAAGCTTTCTTT
CASSLDRGEAFF
>once|TRBD2|TRBJ2-1|TRBV7-6
TGTGCCAGCAGCCCTACTAGCGGGGGGTCCTCCTACAATGAGCAGTTCTTC
CASSPTSGGSSYNEQFF
>NA|NA|TRBJ1-1|TRBV28
TGTGCCAGCAGTTTATGGGCCGACACTGAAGCTTTCTTT
CASSLWADTEAFF
>NA|NA|TRBJ2-7|TRBV28
TGTGCCAGCAGTTTTGGGGGCCTCGGAGGCTACGAGCAGTACTTC
CASSFGGLGGYEQYF
>once|TRBD1|TRBJ2-7|TRBV7-9
TGTGCCAGCAGCGCGGACAGGGGGGCCTACGAGCAGTACTTC
CASSADRGAYEQYF
>NA|NA|TRBJ2-7|TRBV29-1
TGCAGCGTTGAACTCACCACTACAGGCTACGAGCAGTACTTC
CSVELTTTGYEQYF
>once|TRBD1|TRBJ2-7|TRBV6-6
TGTGCCAGCAGTCTACCCGGGACAGGGGACGAGCAGTACTTC
CASSLPGTGDEQYF
>once|TRBD2|TRBJ2-5|TRBV5-4
TGTGCCAGCAGCTTGGGGGGACTACTCCAAGAGACCCAGTACTTC
CASSLGGLLQETQYF
>NA|TRBD1|TRBJ2-3|TRBV3-1/TRBV3-2
TGTGCCAGCAGCCAAGGGGACAGCTACACAGATACGCAGTATTTT
CASSQGDSYTDTQYF
>NA|TRBD1|TRBJ1-5|TRBV30
TGTGCCTGGGCACAGGGGGTCGATAATCAGCCCCAGCATTTT
CAWAQGVDNQPQHF
>NA|TRBD2|TRBJ2-1|TRBV7-2
TGTGCCAGCAGCTCATGGACTAGCGGGGGGACTACCTACAATGAGCAGTTCTTC
CASSSWTSGGTTYNEQFF
>NA|TRBD1|TRBJ1-6|TRBV6-5
TGTGCCAGCACATACGGGACAGGGGCCCCTCGGACCCTCCACTTT
CASTYGTGAPRTLHF
>NA|NA|TRBJ2-3|TRBV7-2
TGTGCCAGCAGCTTTATTCCGACAGATACGCAGTATTTT
CASSFIPTDTQYF
>NA|NA|TRBJ2-5|TRBV3-1/TRBV3-2
TGTGCCAGCAGCCAATTTGTGACAGACCAAGAGACCCAGTACTTC
CASSQFVTDQETQYF
>once|NA|TRBJ2-7|TRBV6-6
TGTGCCAGCAGTTACCCCGGGACTCCGCCTGACTTC
CASSYPGTPPDF
>NA|NA|TRBJ2-5|TRBV7-2
TGTGCCAGCAGCTTGGGGGCGCAAGAGACCCAGTACTTC
CASSLGAQETQYF
>NA|NA|TRBJ2-7|TRBV10-1
TGCGCCAGCAGTGAATATCGGCGGGACCACGAGCAGTACTTC
CASSEYRRDHEQYF
>few|NA|TRBJ1-1|TRBV4-1
TGCGCCAGCAGCCAAGAAGCTGGGCCCGCTTTCTTT
CASSQEAGPAFF
>NA|TRBD1|TRBJ1-1|TRBV12-3/TRBV12-4
TGTGCCAGCGGGACAGGGGTTACTGAAGCTTTCTTT
CASGTGVTEAFF
>NA|NA|TRBJ2-2|TRBV7-8
TGTGCCAGCAAAACATACGCGGGTCTGCGATACACCGGGGAGCTGTTTTTT
CASKTYAGLRYTGELFF
>NA|TRBD1|TRBJ1-1|TRBV6-1
TGTGCCAGCAGTGAAGTTTTCGCCCAGGGGGCGCGGGTAGGCACTGAAGCTTTCTTT
CASSEVFAQGARVGTEAFF
>NA|NA|TRBJ1-1|TRBV29-1
TGCAGCGTTGACAGGGGCGGGAACACTGAAGCTTTCTTT
CSVDRGGNTEAFF
>NA|TRBD1|TRBJ1-1|TRBV2
TGTGCCAGCAGCTTTATAACAGGGGGGGCTGAAGCTTTCTTT
CASSFITGGAEAFF
>NA|NA|TRBJ2-5|TRBV6-1
TGTGCCAGCAGTGAATTCGGGCAAGAGACCCAGTACTTC
CASSEFGQETQYF